This is a list of T cell receptor beta chains from one sample in a study of blood T cell repertoires in COVID-19. The table came from immunoSEQ multiplex PCR; TCRdb's copy has only in-frame clones and leaves some out. The sample carries about 140,000 clones, over 60% recorded once. The material sequenced was peripheral blood. These receptors all come from an elderly woman with active or convalescent COVID-19. Both conserved end residues are part of each CDR3. The order of the fields is J gene, V gene, D gene, CDR3 DNA, CDR3 protein. A D gene is named only where the DNA matches it firmly.

TRBJ2-7 TRBV5-4 TRBD2 TGTGCCAGCAGCACATCTCTGTCGGGGGGGTACGAGCAGTACTTC CASSTSLSGGYEQYF
TRBJ1-1 TRBV11-3 . TGTGCCAGCAGCTTAACCAGGAACACTGAAGCTTTCTTT CASSLTRNTEAFF
TRBJ1-2 TRBV7-9 . TGTGCCAGCAGCCTTCACTCAGGGGATCATGGCTACACCTTC CASSLHSGDHGYTF
TRBJ2-2 TRBV9 TRBD2 TGTGCCAGCAGCACAGACACACCTAGCGGGGGGGCCTACACCGGGGAGCTGTTTTTT CASSTDTPSGGAYTGELFF
TRBJ2-7 TRBV2 TRBD2 TGTGCCAGCAAAGGACTAGCGAGCTACGAGCAGTACTTC CASKGLASYEQYF
TRBJ2-1 TRBV11-1 TRBD1 TGTGCCAGCAGCGGAAGACAGGGGAGAAACAATGAGCAGTTCTTC CASSGRQGRNNEQFF
TRBJ1-2 TRBV3-1/TRBV3-2 TRBD1 TGTGCCAGCAGCCTCCGGGACAGGGGTCACGGCTACACCTTC CASSLRDRGHGYTF
TRBJ2-5 TRBV18 TRBD2 TGTGCCAGCTCACCAATAGCGGGCATCACTTCAGAGACCCAGTACTTC CASSPIAGITSETQYF
TRBJ2-7 TRBV6-5 . TGTGCCAGCAGTTTAGGGCGAATTAGCGGATCCTACGAGCAGTACTTC CASSLGRISGSYEQYF
TRBJ2-2 TRBV19 TRBD1 TGTGCCAGTAGTGACAGGGGGCGTTTTACCGGGGAGCTGTTTTTT CASSDRGRFTGELFF
TRBJ1-4 TRBV6-5 . TGTGCCAGCAGTCCCCAGTGGGAAAAACTGTTTTTT CASSPQWEKLFF
TRBJ1-2 TRBV4-1 TRBD1 TGCGCCAGCAGCCAAGATTCGGGACAGTCGATCGCGAACGCTGGCTACACCTTC CASSQDSGQSIANAGYTF
TRBJ1-1 TRBV7-3 . TGTGCCAGCAGCTTATCTCCAGCGATGAACACTGAAGCTTTCTTT CASSLSPAMNTEAFF
TRBJ1-1 TRBV18 TRBD1 TGTGCCAGCTCACCAATCTCGGGACAGCCAAACACTGAAGCTTTCTTT CASSPISGQPNTEAFF
TRBJ1-2 TRBV29-1 . TGCAGCGGACAGGACGCTCGGGGCTACACCTTC CSGQDARGYTF
TRBJ2-2 TRBV9 TRBD1 TGTGCCAGCAGCGTAGGTGGGACAGGGTCGACCGGGGAGCTGTTTTTT CASSVGGTGSTGELFF
TRBJ2-5 TRBV5-1 . TGCGCCAGCAAACCCCCCGGGGGTGGTCGAGAGACCCAGTACTTC CASKPPGGGRETQYF
TRBJ1-6 TRBV28 . TGTGCCAGCAGCCGGGCGGGGGCGAATTCACCCCTCCACTTT CASSRAGANSPLHF